This T cell receptor (beta chain) was captured in a study of OX40 agonist ivuxolimab in advanced cancers. The method was immunoSEQ multiplex PCR; TCRdb's version includes in-frame clones alone and lacks a portion of them. Among about 43,000 clones listed, about 91% were seen once. With 1 base removed from V and 6 bases from J, the gap between germline ends came to 7 bases. Per germline, CDR1 MGHRA and CDR2 YSYEKL. This CDR3 has 13 residues. This clone occurred a few times. The sample here was CD4+ or CD8+ T cells sorted from blood, taken in a trial of the OX40 agonist ivuxolimab. The TCR comes from an adult with an advanced solid tumor such as melanoma, head and neck, liver or kidney cancer. The rearrangement links TRBV4-1 to TRBJ1-5, with D uncertain. The CDR3 loop reads CASSQGIFQPQHF. The CDR3 DNA sequence: TGCGCCAGCAGCCAAGGAATATTTCAGCCCCAGCATTTT.